The rows below give T cell receptor beta chains drawn from one sample of a study of cytomegalovirus exposure and HLA in healthy donors. The table came from immunoSEQ multiplex PCR; TCRdb's copy has only in-frame clones and leaves some out. The sample yields 130,000 or so clones, about 8.5% seen once. Sequenced sample: PBMCs. These receptors originate from a man between 35 and 55 years old in good health and CMV-seronegative. CDR3s include the opening cysteine and the closing phenylalanine or tryptophan. The order of the fields is CDR3 length, clone size, D gene, J gene, V gene, CDR3 protein, CDR3 DNA. D genes are given only for firm matches. Size values are once, few and many counts, or a class for expanded clones, and some rows have none.

CDR3 length: 14
clone size: few
D gene: -
J gene: TRBJ1-1
V gene: TRBV7-2
CDR3 protein: CASSLAVQATEAFF
CDR3 DNA: TGTGCCAGCAGCTTAGCCGTCCAGGCCACTGAAGCTTTCTTT

CDR3 length: 14
clone size: -
D gene: -
J gene: TRBJ1-1
V gene: TRBV28
CDR3 protein: CASSEVPMNTEAFF
CDR3 DNA: TGTGCCAGCAGTGAGGTACCCATGAACACTGAAGCTTTCTTT

CDR3 length: 16
clone size: few
D gene: TRBD1
J gene: TRBJ1-2
V gene: TRBV27
CDR3 protein: CASSLSYRGGYYGYTF
CDR3 DNA: TGTGCCAGCAGTTTATCTTACAGGGGGGGATACTATGGCTACACCTTC

CDR3 length: 14
clone size: -
D gene: TRBD1
J gene: TRBJ1-2
V gene: TRBV7-9
CDR3 protein: CASSLAEGAAGYTF
CDR3 DNA: TGTGCCAGCAGCTTGGCTGAGGGGGCTGCTGGCTACACCTTC

CDR3 length: 15
clone size: -
D gene: TRBD2
J gene: TRBJ2-1
V gene: TRBV9
CDR3 protein: CASSPPGLVFGEQFF
CDR3 DNA: TGTGCCAGCAGCCCTCCGGGACTAGTCTTTGGCGAGCAGTTCTTC

CDR3 length: 15
clone size: once
D gene: -
J gene: TRBJ2-1
V gene: TRBV7-9
CDR3 protein: CASSPSGSSYNEQFF
CDR3 DNA: TGTGCCAGCAGCCCCAGTGGGAGCTCCTACAATGAGCAGTTCTTC

CDR3 length: 16
clone size: -
D gene: -
J gene: TRBJ2-4
V gene: TRBV2
CDR3 protein: CASSATAGAHKNIQYF
CDR3 DNA: TGTGCCAGCAGTGCCACTGCGGGGGCCCACAAAAACATTCAGTACTTC

CDR3 length: 12
clone size: -
D gene: -
J gene: TRBJ1-1
V gene: TRBV5-6
CDR3 protein: CASSLDSTEAFF
CDR3 DNA: TGTGCCAGCAGCTTGGACTCCACTGAAGCTTTCTTT

CDR3 length: 14
clone size: -
D gene: -
J gene: TRBJ1-1
V gene: TRBV5-1
CDR3 protein: CASSPGQPNTEAFF
CDR3 DNA: TGCGCCAGCAGCCCTGGACAGCCGAACACTGAAGCTTTCTTT

CDR3 length: 12
clone size: -
D gene: TRBD1
J gene: TRBJ1-2
V gene: TRBV2
CDR3 protein: CAQLGTGGGYTF
CDR3 DNA: TGTGCCCAGCTGGGGACAGGGGGCGGCTACACCTTC

CDR3 length: 12
clone size: few
D gene: -
J gene: TRBJ1-2
V gene: TRBV6-1
CDR3 protein: CASIYGAHGYTF
CDR3 DNA: TGTGCCAGCATATATGGGGCGCATGGCTACACCTTC

CDR3 length: 15
clone size: few
D gene: TRBD1
J gene: TRBJ1-1
V gene: TRBV5-1
CDR3 protein: CASSLGGQGGTEAFF
CDR3 DNA: TGCGCCAGCAGCTTGGGGGGACAGGGAGGAACTGAAGCTTTCTTT

CDR3 length: 17
clone size: -
D gene: -
J gene: TRBJ1-1
V gene: TRBV18
CDR3 protein: CASSPLEGRAGNTEAFF
CDR3 DNA: TGTGCCAGCTCACCACTGGAGGGGAGGGCGGGGAACACTGAAGCTTTCTTT

CDR3 length: 15
clone size: few
D gene: -
J gene: TRBJ2-7
V gene: TRBV6-6
CDR3 protein: CASSYYGTEGYEQYF
CDR3 DNA: TGTGCCAGCAGTTACTATGGGACGGAGGGCTACGAGCAGTACTTC

CDR3 length: 12
clone size: few
D gene: -
J gene: TRBJ2-5
V gene: TRBV2
CDR3 protein: CASSASQETQYF
CDR3 DNA: TGTGCCAGCTCGGCTAGTCAAGAGACCCAGTACTTC

CDR3 length: 16
clone size: -
D gene: -
J gene: TRBJ2-2
V gene: TRBV6-1
CDR3 protein: CASIELLAANTGELFF
CDR3 DNA: TGTGCCAGCATTGAGTTGCTGGCAGCGAACACCGGGGAGCTGTTTTTT

CDR3 length: 15
clone size: -
D gene: TRBD2
J gene: TRBJ2-3
V gene: TRBV9
CDR3 protein: CASSPRGGGTDTQYF
CDR3 DNA: TGTGCCAGCAGCCCTCGGGGGGGCGGCACAGATACGCAGTATTTT

CDR3 length: 15
clone size: few
D gene: -
J gene: TRBJ1-1
V gene: TRBV2
CDR3 protein: CASSAYRVENTEAFF
CDR3 DNA: TGTGCCAGCAGTGCCTACAGGGTTGAGAACACTGAAGCTTTCTTT

CDR3 length: 12
clone size: -
D gene: -
J gene: TRBJ1-1
V gene: TRBV5-1
CDR3 protein: CASSRTNTEAFF
CDR3 DNA: TGCGCCAGCAGCCGCACAAACACTGAAGCTTTCTTT

CDR3 length: 14
clone size: -
D gene: TRBD1
J gene: TRBJ1-1
V gene: TRBV5-4
CDR3 protein: CASRCRQGNTEAFF
CDR3 DNA: TGTGCCAGCAGGTGTCGACAGGGAAACACTGAAGCTTTCTTT

CDR3 length: 11
clone size: few
D gene: -
J gene: TRBJ2-1
V gene: TRBV9
CDR3 protein: CASSNSREQFF
CDR3 DNA: TGTGCCAGCAGCAACTCCCGCGAGCAGTTCTTC

CDR3 length: 14
clone size: few
D gene: TRBD1
J gene: TRBJ2-7
V gene: TRBV19
CDR3 protein: CASSIGQGAYEQYF
CDR3 DNA: TGTGCCAGTAGTATAGGGCAGGGGGCCTACGAGCAGTACTTC

CDR3 length: 12
clone size: -
D gene: -
J gene: TRBJ1-1
V gene: TRBV11-2
CDR3 protein: CASRRGSPEAFF
CDR3 DNA: TGTGCCAGCAGACGAGGGAGCCCTGAAGCTTTCTTT

CDR3 length: 14
clone size: -
D gene: TRBD1
J gene: TRBJ1-5
V gene: TRBV27
CDR3 protein: CASSSGGAGQPQHF
CDR3 DNA: TGTGCCAGCAGTTCAGGGGGCGCGGGTCAGCCCCAGCATTTT

CDR3 length: 15
clone size: -
D gene: TRBD1
J gene: TRBJ1-5
V gene: TRBV5-1
CDR3 protein: CASSLARGLEQPQHF
CDR3 DNA: TGCGCCAGCAGCTTGGCCAGGGGGCTGGAACAGCCCCAGCATTTT

CDR3 length: 16
clone size: few
D gene: TRBD1
J gene: TRBJ1-4
V gene: TRBV4-1
CDR3 protein: CASSSGGKATNEKLFF
CDR3 DNA: TGCGCCAGCAGCTCAGGGGGGAAGGCAACTAATGAAAAACTGTTTTTT

CDR3 length: 13
clone size: -
D gene: -
J gene: TRBJ2-1
V gene: TRBV9
CDR3 protein: CASSPGSYNEQFF
CDR3 DNA: TGTGCCAGCAGCCCCGGTTCCTACAATGAGCAGTTCTTC

CDR3 length: 14
clone size: -
D gene: TRBD2
J gene: TRBJ2-1
V gene: TRBV7-8
CDR3 protein: CASSLPRGGNEQFF
CDR3 DNA: TGTGCCAGCAGCTTACCTCGGGGGGGCAATGAGCAGTTCTTC

CDR3 length: 16
clone size: few
D gene: TRBD2
J gene: TRBJ2-5
V gene: TRBV5-1
CDR3 protein: CASSLRTSGGQETQYF
CDR3 DNA: TGCGCCAGCAGCTTAAGGACTAGCGGGGGGCAAGAGACCCAGTACTTC

CDR3 length: 13
clone size: -
D gene: -
J gene: TRBJ2-7
V gene: TRBV19
CDR3 protein: CASRPTLSKEQYF
CDR3 DNA: TGTGCCAGTAGACCTACCTTATCTAAGGAGCAGTACTTC

CDR3 length: 15
clone size: -
D gene: TRBD1
J gene: TRBJ1-3
V gene: TRBV6-1
CDR3 protein: CASRQTGGEGNTIYF
CDR3 DNA: TGTGCCAGCAGGCAGACAGGGGGCGAGGGAAACACCATATATTTT

CDR3 length: 14
clone size: few
D gene: -
J gene: TRBJ1-1
V gene: TRBV5-1
CDR3 protein: CASSPGSVGTEAFF
CDR3 DNA: TGCGCCAGCAGCCCCGGGTCTGTCGGCACTGAAGCTTTCTTT

CDR3 length: 15
clone size: few
D gene: TRBD2
J gene: TRBJ2-1
V gene: TRBV7-6
CDR3 protein: CASSLTSGGMAEQFF
CDR3 DNA: TGTGCCAGCAGCTTAACTAGCGGGGGAATGGCGGAGCAGTTCTTC

CDR3 length: 19
clone size: few
D gene: TRBD1
J gene: TRBJ2-7
V gene: TRBV30
CDR3 protein: CAWSVSGTGALMSSYEQYF
CDR3 DNA: TGTGCCTGGAGTGTATCTGGGACAGGGGCCCTTATGAGCTCCTACGAGCAGTACTTC

CDR3 length: 13
clone size: -
D gene: TRBD1
J gene: TRBJ2-5
V gene: TRBV2
CDR3 protein: CASSEGTAETQYF
CDR3 DNA: TGTGCCAGCAGCGAGGGGACAGCAGAGACCCAGTACTTC

CDR3 length: 11
clone size: few
D gene: -
J gene: TRBJ2-1
V gene: TRBV20-1
CDR3 protein: CRGTWLNEQFF
CDR3 DNA: TGCAGGGGGACTTGGCTCAATGAGCAGTTCTTC

CDR3 length: 15
clone size: -
D gene: -
J gene: TRBJ1-4
V gene: TRBV5-5
CDR3 protein: CASSPRRGTNEKLFF
CDR3 DNA: TGTGCCAGCAGCCCGAGGAGAGGCACTAATGAAAAACTGTTTTTT

CDR3 length: 16
clone size: -
D gene: -
J gene: TRBJ2-5
V gene: TRBV21-1
CDR3 protein: CASSLWGGSHEETQYF
CDR3 DNA: TGTGCCAGCAGCCTATGGGGGGGGTCGCACGAAGAGACCCAGTACTTC

CDR3 length: 15
clone size: -
D gene: TRBD2
J gene: TRBJ2-2
V gene: TRBV6-4
CDR3 protein: CASSDGEGEGEELFF
CDR3 DNA: TGTGCCAGCAGTGACGGGGAGGGCGAAGGTGAGGAGCTGTTTTTT

CDR3 length: 13
clone size: few
D gene: -
J gene: TRBJ1-1
V gene: TRBV7-2
CDR3 protein: CASSLGGGTEAFF
CDR3 DNA: TGTGCCAGCAGCTTGGGGGGTGGTACTGAAGCTTTCTTT